This T cell receptor beta chain was found in a study of brain T cells in children with intractable seizures. CDR1 and CDR2 from the germline V gene are MNHNS and SASEGT. With V trimmed by 3 bases and J by 8 bases, 3 bases remained unmatched. The length of the CDR3 is 13 residues. Only cases whose brain tissue showed the highest T cell transcript signatures were sequenced. Generated by immunoSEQ multiplex PCR, the TCRdb table keeps only in-frame clones and is missing some. The sample has under 150,000 clones, 90% to 95% seen once; the top ten hold about 3.8%. Specimen: peripheral blood, collected at surgery. This TCR was recovered from a boy in the first two years of life with hemimegalencephaly and intractable seizures. V usage is TRBV6-1 and J usage is TRBJ1-4; TRBD1 aligns across 7 bases. The CDR3 coding sequence is TGTGCCAGCAGTGACAGGGGGAACGAAAAACTGTTTTTT. Translated: CASSDRGNEKLFF.